Each of the 26 T cell receptor beta chains below was sequenced from the same sample in a study of immune characterization of retroperitoneal liposarcoma. TCRdb reprocessed the PCR reads via MiXCR and lists one record per CDR3 protein. The sample has over 9,500 distinct CDR3 sequences; roughly half are singletons. The specimen was tumor tissue. These receptors were collected from a female donor with retroperitoneal liposarcoma.

The V and J genes are TRBV7-3 and TRBJ2-5; 12 nucleotides match TRBD2. Judging by the DNA end, TRBJ2-7 fits better; the J call may be wrong. This CDR3 comprises 17 residues. Germline CDR1 reads SGHTA; CDR2 reads FQGTGA. Here the CDR3 reads CASSLTSGGALTYEQYF. The CDR3 DNA follows: TGTGCCAGCAGCCTGACTAGCGGGGGTGCACTGACCTACGAGCAGTACTTC.

This clonotype was recorded only once. V and J are TRBV7-2 and TRBJ2-5; D is tentatively TRBD1 or TRBD2 (7 bases each). Trimming took off 2 bases at V and 6 bases at J, with 16 bases between the two ends. Germline lookup yields CDR1 SGHTA and CDR2 FQGNSA. The CDR3 contains 15 residues. The CDR3 here is CASSLSNQGGKTQYF. CDR3 nucleotide sequence: TGTGCCAGCAGCTTATCAAACCAGGGGGGGAAGACCCAGTACTTC. Full variable domain (outside the CDR3, taken from reference TRBV7-2 and TRBJ2-5): GAGVSQSPSNKVTEKGKDVELRCDPISGHTALYWYRQSLGQGLEFLIYFQGNSAPDKSGLPSDRFSAERTGGSVSTLTIQRTQQEDSAVYLCASSLSNQGGKTQYFGPGTRLLVL.

About this clonotype itself: A much more abundant neighbour one base away suggests this may be a read error. This CDR3 is missing its conserved last phenylalanine or tryptophan, likely due to a read error. The genes are TRBV27 and TRBJ2-1; D is tentatively TRBD1 or TRBD2 (7 bases each). The CDR3 contains 13 residues. From germline, CDR1 is MNHEY and CDR2 SMNVEV (reference sequence). Trimming removed 8 bases at V and 5 bases at J, with 13 bases between. CDR3 sequence: CASHGRGHNEQFS. The CDR3 bases are TGTGCCAGCCATGGGAGGGGGCACAATGAGCAGTTCTCC.

On this clonotype itself: A much bigger clone sits one base away, suggesting this may be a read error. The chain recombines TRBV6-1 with TRBJ1-6; TRBD1 agrees at 9 bases. CDR1 is MNHNS, CDR2 SASEGT, per germline. The CDR3 is made up of 14 amino acids. The CDR3 DNA reads as TGTGCCAGCGGACAGGGGAGTAGTAATTCACCCCCCCACTTT. Protein product: CASGQGSSNSPPHF.

The rearrangement uses TRBV6-1 and TRBJ2-1; TRBD1 matches at 9 bases. The tail of the sequence fits TRBJ2-7 better, so the J call may be wrong. This CDR3 has 15 residues. Per germline, CDR1 MNHNS and CDR2 SASEGT. The CDR3 loop is CASSGPGQGYYEQYF. In DNA, the CDR3 is TGTGCCAGCAGTGGACCGGGACAGGGATACTACGAGCAGTACTTC.

This clonotype is medium-sized (0.01 to 0.1%) within its sample. CDR3 sequence: CASIPEGGRFHEQYF. CDR3 in DNA: TGTGCCAGCATCCCCGAGGGGGGACGGTTTCATGAGCAGTACTTC. This sequence joins TRBV6-1 and TRBJ2-5; D tentatively fits TRBD1 or TRBD2 (6 bases each). Germline CDR1 MNHNS, CDR2 SASEGT. The CDR3 extends over 15 amino acids. V was trimmed by 7 bases and J by 11 bases, leaving 26 bases between them.

V and J are TRBV4-2 and TRBJ2-6, with a weak D call TRBD1 (5 bases). Trimming stripped 3 bases from V and 0 bases from J, with 9 bases between. This CDR3 comprises 16 residues. Germline CDR1 and CDR2: LGHNA and YNFKEQ. CDR3 region: CASSQDQGSGANVLTF. The CDR3, as DNA: TGTGCCAGCAGCCAGGATCAGGGCTCTGGGGCCAACGTCCTGACTTTC.

The J gene is TRBJ2-5, the V gene TRBV7-2, with a weak D call TRBD2 (6 bases). The germline V and J ends were trimmed by 5 bases and 11 bases, with 24 bases remaining between them. The CDR3 covers 15 residues. The germline gives CDR1 SGHTA, CDR2 FQGNSA. The CDR3 sequence is CASSAPGDFYNEQYF. The CDR3 DNA follows: TGTGCCAGCAGCGCCCCCGGGGACTTTTACAATGAGCAGTACTTC.

The V and J genes are TRBV6-1 and TRBJ2-1; 10 bases match TRBD2. The end of the DNA is better explained by TRBJ2-7, so the J call may be wrong. This CDR3 has 15 amino acids. CDR1 and CDR2 (germline): MNHNS, SASEGT. CDR3 region: CASSPLASGSYEQYF. CDR3 nucleotide sequence: TGTGCCAGCAGTCCCCTAGCTAGCGGGAGCTACGAGCAGTACTTC.

Turning to this clonotype: At one end the junction does not follow the germline gene, possibly because of a read error. This chain connects TRBV10-2 to TRBJ2-2, with D possibly matching TRBD2 (7 bases). The germline gives CDR1 WSHSY, CDR2 SAAADI. The CDR3 spans 15 residues. The CDR3, as DNA: TGCGCCAGCAGTGATACGGGGGCGGGAGCCGGGGGGCTGTTTTTT. This translates into CASSDTGAGAGGLFF.

This chain connects TRBV12-3 or TRBV12-4 to TRBJ2-4, with 7 bases fitting TRBD2. The DNA end favors TRBJ2-5, so the J call may be wrong. The CDR3 is 15 residues long. CDR3 residues: CASSFALAEQETQYF. CDR3 coding DNA: TGTGCCAGCAGTTTTGCCCTAGCGGAACAAGAGACCCAGTACTTC.

This clonotype counts as large. V gene TRBV6-1 combines with J gene TRBJ2-5; TRBD1 matches at 12 bases. With the DNA end fitting TRBJ2-7 better, the J assignment may be wrong. Germline V gene sequence: CDR1 MNHNS, CDR2 SASEGT. This CDR3 spans 14 amino acids. This chain's CDR3 is CASLGTGGGYEQYF. DNA for the CDR3: TGTGCCTCGCTCGGGACAGGGGGCGGGTACGAGCAGTACTTC.

The sample holds a few counts of this clonotype. The gene calls are TRBV27 and TRBJ2-1; 10 nucleotides agree with TRBD2. The tail of the sequence fits TRBJ2-7 better, so the J call may be wrong. Germline CDR1 and CDR2: MNHEY and SMNVEV (reference sequence). The CDR3 sequence is 14 residues long. The CDR3 DNA reads TGTGCCAGCAAAAAGCGGGAGGGCCCTTGGGAGCAGTACTTC. Translated, it gives CASKKREGPWEQYF.

V is TRBV6-2 or TRBV6-3 and J is TRBJ2-5; TRBD2 matches at 14 bases. The DNA matches TRBJ2-1 better at its end, which makes the J call doubtful. The CDR3 runs 16 residues. Germline lookup yields CDR1 MNHEY and CDR2 SVGEGT. CDR3 amino acids: CASSSRLAGGSYEQFF. CDR3 nucleotide sequence: TGTGCCAGCAGTTCCCGACTAGCGGGAGGGAGCTATGAGCAGTTCTTC.

The J gene is TRBJ2-5, the V gene TRBV11-2, with 14 nucleotides matching TRBD2. The V gene's germline CDR1 is SGHAT and CDR2 FQNNGV. J lost 5 bases, V lost 5 bases, and 7 bases had no gene match. The CDR3 spans 16 residues. The CDR3 bases are TGTGCCAGCAGCCCTTGGACTAGCGGGGGGTGGGAGACCCAGTACTTC. Protein: CASSPWTSGGWETQYF.

The V call is TRBV7-8, the J call TRBJ1-1; no clear D gene. V was shortened by 5 bases and J by 0 bases, with 7 bases between the two germline ends. Germline V gene lookup returns CDR1 SGHVS and CDR2 FQNEAQ. There are 13 residues in the CDR3. The DNA for the CDR3 is TGTGCCAGCAGCAAAGGAGTGAACACTGAAGCTTTCTTT. Protein sequence: CASSKGVNTEAFF.

The chain recombines TRBV6-6 with TRBJ2-2; D remains ambiguous. CDR3 length: 14 residues. Germline assignment: CDR1 MNHNY and CDR2 SVGAGI (reference sequence). V was cut by 0 bases and J by 6 bases, with 8 bases left in between. The CDR3 protein is CASSYSEAAGELFF. The DNA for the CDR3 is TGTGCCAGCAGTTACTCTGAGGCGGCCGGGGAGCTGTTTTTT.

This clonotype occurred once. The chain carries TRBV10-3 and TRBJ2-1; 11 positions agree with TRBD2. With 3 bases clipped from V and 8 bases from J, the junction kept 6 bases outside the gene matches. The CDR3 runs to 15 residues. CDR1 and CDR2 from the germline V gene are ENHRY and SYGVKD. The CDR3 DNA sequence: TGTGCCATCAGTGATGTAGCGGGAGGGAAAGATGAGCAGTTCTTC. Amino acids: CAISDVAGGKDEQFF.

The CDR3 spells CASREPSNEQFF. The CDR3 nucleotides read TGTGCCAGCAGGGAGCCATCCAATGAGCAGTTCTTC. The V and J genes are TRBV6-1 and TRBJ2-1, with no clear D. V was pared by 6 bases and J by 6 bases, with 9 bases between. Germline V gene lookup returns CDR1 MNHNS and CDR2 SASEGT. There are 12 residues in the CDR3.

DNA of the CDR3: TGTGCCAGCAGCCCCGGATTCGGTCACAATGAGCAGTTCTTC. The encoded protein is CASSPGFGHNEQFF. This chain joins TRBV27 and TRBJ2-1; D call uncertain. V lost 6 bases to trimming and J lost 5 bases, with 14 bases between them. Germline CDR1 and CDR2: MNHEY and SMNVEV (reference sequence). The CDR3 is 14 residues long.

This clonotype was seen a few times. This chain uses TRBV7-2 with TRBJ1-4, with D perhaps matching TRBD1 (6 bases). Between the trimmed V and J ends, which lost 3 bases and 6 bases, there was a span of 14 bases. Germline CDR1 is SGHTA and CDR2 is FQGNSA. This CDR3 has 15 residues. The CDR3 sequence: CASSFGGGADEKLFF. The CDR3, as DNA: TGTGCCAGCAGCTTCGGGGGGGGGGCGGATGAAAAACTGTTTTTT.

The V and J genes are TRBV6-6 and TRBJ2-2; D is ambiguous. CDR1 is MNHNY and CDR2 is SVGAGI in the germline V gene (reference sequence). Trimming shortened V by 0 bases and J by 8 bases, and 22 bases separated the two germline ends. The CDR3 is 18 residues long. The CDR3 DNA is TGTGCCAGCAGTTACTCGAACCCCGGCGGATGGGGTGAGGGGGAGCTGTTTTTT. This sequence encodes CASSYSNPGGWGEGELFF.

This clonotype turned up a few times. V usage is TRBV7-2 and J usage is TRBJ2-1; TRBD2 agrees at 14 bases. Unmatched junction bases numbered 5, after V lost 4 bases and J lost 6 bases. CDR3 length: 16 amino acids. The germline CDR1 and CDR2 sequences are SGHTA and FQGNSA. CDR3 amino acids: CASSSGTSGRLNEQFF. The CDR3 DNA reads TGTGCCAGCAGCTCTGGGACTAGCGGGAGACTCAATGAGCAGTTCTTC.

The J gene is TRBJ2-1, the V gene TRBV10-2, with a possible D match to TRBD2 (6 bases). The DNA matches TRBJ2-7 better at its end, which makes the J call doubtful. The length of the CDR3 is 14 residues. Germline V gene lookup returns CDR1 WSHSY and CDR2 SAAADI. For the CDR3, the DNA is TGCGCCAGCACCGAGGACTACCCCTCCTACGAGCAGTACTTC. As protein: CASTEDYPSYEQYF.

Only a few counts were recorded for this clonotype. This chain links TRBV6-1 with TRBJ2-1, with D tentatively TRBD2 (7 bases). The germline V gene has CDR1 MNHNS and CDR2 SASEGT. The length of the CDR3 is 13 residues. V was cut by 6 bases and J by 13 bases, with 19 bases left in between. The CDR3 spells CASSPRGGETQFF. In DNA, the CDR3 is TGTGCCAGCAGCCCCCGAGGGGGGGAGACCCAGTTCTTC.

A word on this clonotype: The junction differs from germline at one of its ends, possibly a read error. The chain links TRBV10-2 to TRBJ2-6; 8 nucleotides line up with TRBD1. The CDR3 is 14 residues long. Germline values: CDR1 WSHSY, CDR2 SAAADI. CDR3 protein: CSSSYRGLGYEQYF. The CDR3 nucleotides are TGCTCCAGCAGTTACAGGGGGTTAGGATACGAGCAGTATTTC.